This T cell receptor beta chain is drawn from a study of identical twins. The study, taken as a whole, reports: Abundant beta clonotypes from cord blood bore fewer insertions; memory repertoires lacked this pattern. Potential partial confounding of zero-insertion analyses by invariant MAIT and iNKT cells was noted.

Trimming took 7 bases from V and 5 from J; bases not matched to a gene: 0. The CDR3 sequence is 13 residues long. Germline V gene lookup returns CDR1 KGHDR and CDR2 SFDVKD. Each CDR3 protein gets one entry after TCRdb re-called the 5' RACE reads with MiXCR. The table includes a few hundred thousand distinct CDR3 sequences, 10% to 13% detected once. In regard to this clonotype: Its antigen is still unknown.

Sequencing input: memory T cells sorted from blood. This clonotype originated in a man over 45 in good health. J is TRBJ2-1 and V is TRBV24-1; 11 nucleotides align to TRBD2. CDR3 coding DNA: TGTGCCACCAGGACTAGCGGGGACAATGAGCAGTTCTTC. Protein sequence: CATRTSGDNEQFF.